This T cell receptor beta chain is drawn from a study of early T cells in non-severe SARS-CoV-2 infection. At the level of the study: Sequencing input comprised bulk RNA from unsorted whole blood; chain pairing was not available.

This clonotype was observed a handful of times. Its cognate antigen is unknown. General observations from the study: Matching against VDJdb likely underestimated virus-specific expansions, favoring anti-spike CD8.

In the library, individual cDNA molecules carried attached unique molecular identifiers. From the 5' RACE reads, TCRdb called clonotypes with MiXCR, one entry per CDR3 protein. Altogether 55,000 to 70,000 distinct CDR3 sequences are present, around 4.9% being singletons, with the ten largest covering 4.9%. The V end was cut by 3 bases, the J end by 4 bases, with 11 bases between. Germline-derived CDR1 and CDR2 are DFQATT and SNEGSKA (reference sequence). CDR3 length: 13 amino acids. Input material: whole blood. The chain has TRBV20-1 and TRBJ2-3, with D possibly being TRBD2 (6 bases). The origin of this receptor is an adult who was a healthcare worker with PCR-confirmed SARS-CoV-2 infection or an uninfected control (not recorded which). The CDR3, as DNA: TGCAGTGCTAGCGGGAGCGGTCCAGATACGCAGTATTTT. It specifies CSASGSGPDTQYF.